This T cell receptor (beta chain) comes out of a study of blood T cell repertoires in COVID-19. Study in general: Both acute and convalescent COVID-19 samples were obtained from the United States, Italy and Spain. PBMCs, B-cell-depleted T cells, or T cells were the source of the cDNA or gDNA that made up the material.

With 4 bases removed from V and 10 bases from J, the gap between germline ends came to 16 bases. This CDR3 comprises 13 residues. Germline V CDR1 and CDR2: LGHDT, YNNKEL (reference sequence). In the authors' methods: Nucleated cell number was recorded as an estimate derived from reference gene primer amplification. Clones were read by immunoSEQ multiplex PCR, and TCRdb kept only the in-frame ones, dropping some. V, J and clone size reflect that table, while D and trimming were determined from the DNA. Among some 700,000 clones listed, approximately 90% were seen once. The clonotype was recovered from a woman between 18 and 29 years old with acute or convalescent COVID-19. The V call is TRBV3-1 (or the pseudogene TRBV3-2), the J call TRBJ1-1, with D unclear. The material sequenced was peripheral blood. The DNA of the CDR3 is TGTGCCAGCAGCCCCTGGACGGGAGTTGGAGCTTTCTTT. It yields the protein CASSPWTGVGAFF.